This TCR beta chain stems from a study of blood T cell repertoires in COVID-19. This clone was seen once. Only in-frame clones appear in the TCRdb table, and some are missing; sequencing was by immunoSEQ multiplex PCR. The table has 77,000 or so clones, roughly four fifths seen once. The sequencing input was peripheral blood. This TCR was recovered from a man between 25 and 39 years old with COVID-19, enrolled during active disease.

Written as DNA, the CDR3 is TGTGCGAGAGCAGCGCGTAGCTGGCCTGAGGGGGGGCTAGCCAAAAACATTCAGTACTTC. Amino acids: CARAARSWPEGGLAKNIQYF. The V and J genes are TRBV27 and TRBJ2-4; a possible D gene is TRBD2 (7 bases). CDR1 and CDR2 (germline): MNHEY, SMNVEV (reference sequence). The CDR3 runs to 20 residues.